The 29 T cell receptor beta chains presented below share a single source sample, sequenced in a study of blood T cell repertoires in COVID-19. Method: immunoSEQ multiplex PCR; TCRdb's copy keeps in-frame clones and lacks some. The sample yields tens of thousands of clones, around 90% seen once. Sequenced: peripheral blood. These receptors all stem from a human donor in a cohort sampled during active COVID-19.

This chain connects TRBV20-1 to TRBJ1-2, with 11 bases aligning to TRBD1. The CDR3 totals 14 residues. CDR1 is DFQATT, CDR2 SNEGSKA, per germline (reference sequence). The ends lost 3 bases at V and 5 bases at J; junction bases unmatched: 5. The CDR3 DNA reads TGCAGTGCTAGTAGGACAGGGGGCAGTTATGGCTACACCTTC. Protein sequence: CSASRTGGSYGYTF.

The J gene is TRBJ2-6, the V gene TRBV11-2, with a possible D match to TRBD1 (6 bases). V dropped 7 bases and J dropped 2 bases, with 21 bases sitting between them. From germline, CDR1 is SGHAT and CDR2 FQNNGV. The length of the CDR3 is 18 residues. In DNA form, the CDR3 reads TGTGCCAGCACCTACTCCTTGACAGGAACAGCTGGGGCCAACGTCCTGACTTTC. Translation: CASTYSLTGTAGANVLTF.

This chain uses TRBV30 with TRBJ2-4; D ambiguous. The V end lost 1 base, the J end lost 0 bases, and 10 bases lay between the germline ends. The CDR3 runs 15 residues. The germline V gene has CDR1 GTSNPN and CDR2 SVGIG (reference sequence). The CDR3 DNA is TGTGCCTGGAGTGGGCAGATGTTAGCCAAAAACATTCAGTACTTC. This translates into CAWSGQMLAKNIQYF.

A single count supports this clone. The CDR3 here is CASSTATGGLNEQFF. In nucleotides, the CDR3 is TGTGCCAGCAGCACTGCGACAGGGGGATTGAATGAGCAGTTCTTC. This chain joins TRBV9 and TRBJ2-1; 9 nucleotides align to TRBD1. The CDR3 extends over 15 amino acids. Unmatched junction bases numbered 9, after V lost 4 bases and J lost 7 bases. CDR1 is SGDLS, CDR2 YYNGEE, per germline.

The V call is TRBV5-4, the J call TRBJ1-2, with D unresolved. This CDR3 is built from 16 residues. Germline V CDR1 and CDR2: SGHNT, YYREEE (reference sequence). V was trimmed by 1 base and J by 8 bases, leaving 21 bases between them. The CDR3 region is CASSLLEVFVRKGYTF. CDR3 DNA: TGTGCCAGCAGCTTGTTGGAGGTGTTTGTGAGGAAAGGCTACACCTTC. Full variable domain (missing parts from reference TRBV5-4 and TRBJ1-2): ETGVTQSPTHLIKTRGQQVTLRCSSQSGHNTVSWYQQALGQGPQFIFQYYREEENGRGNFPPRFSGLQFPNYSSELNVNALELDDSALYLCASSLLEVFVRKGYTFGSGTRLTVV.

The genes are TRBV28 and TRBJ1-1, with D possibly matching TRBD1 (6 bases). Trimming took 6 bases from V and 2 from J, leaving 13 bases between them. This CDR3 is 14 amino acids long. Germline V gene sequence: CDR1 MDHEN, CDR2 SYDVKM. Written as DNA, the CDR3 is TGTGCCAGCAGGGTGGGGGGGGCCAACACTGAAGCTTTCTTT. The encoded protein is CASRVGGANTEAFF.

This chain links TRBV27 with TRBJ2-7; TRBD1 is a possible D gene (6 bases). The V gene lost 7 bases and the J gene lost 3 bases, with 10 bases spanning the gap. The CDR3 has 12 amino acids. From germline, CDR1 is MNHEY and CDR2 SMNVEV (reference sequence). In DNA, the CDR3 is TGTGCCAGCACCGGACAGAACTACGAGCAGTACTTC. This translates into CASTGQNYEQYF.

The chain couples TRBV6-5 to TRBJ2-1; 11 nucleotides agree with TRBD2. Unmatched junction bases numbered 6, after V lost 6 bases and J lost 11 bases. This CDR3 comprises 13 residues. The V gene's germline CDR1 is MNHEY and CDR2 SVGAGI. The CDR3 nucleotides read TGTGCCAGCAGCGCCGGGACTAGCGGAAAGCAGTTCTTC. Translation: CASSAGTSGKQFF.

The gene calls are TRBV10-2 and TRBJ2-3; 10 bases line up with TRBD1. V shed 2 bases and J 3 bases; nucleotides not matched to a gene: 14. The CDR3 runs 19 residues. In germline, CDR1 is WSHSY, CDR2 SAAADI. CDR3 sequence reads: CASSESLPRQGAQTDTQYF. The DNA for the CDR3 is TGCGCCAGCAGTGAGAGTCTCCCCAGACAGGGGGCGCAGACAGATACGCAGTATTTT.

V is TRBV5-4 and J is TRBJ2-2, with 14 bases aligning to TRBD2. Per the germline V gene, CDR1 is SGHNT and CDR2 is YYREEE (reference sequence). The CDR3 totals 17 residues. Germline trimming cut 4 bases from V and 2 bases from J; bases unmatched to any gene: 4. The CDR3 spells CASSLGLAGENTGELFF. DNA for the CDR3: TGTGCCAGCAGCCTGGGACTAGCGGGGGAAAACACCGGGGAGCTGTTTTTT.

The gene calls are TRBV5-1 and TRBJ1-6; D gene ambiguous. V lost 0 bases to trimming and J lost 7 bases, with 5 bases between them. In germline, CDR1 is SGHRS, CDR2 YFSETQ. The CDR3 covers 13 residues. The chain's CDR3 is CASSLGANSPLHF. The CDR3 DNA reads TGCGCCAGCAGCTTGGGGGCCAATTCACCCCTCCACTTT.

The CDR3 reads CASSVGSSYNSPLHF. The DNA for the CDR3 is TGTGCCAGCAGCGTAGGGAGCTCCTATAATTCACCCCTCCACTTT. This chain links TRBV9 with TRBJ1-6; no clear D gene. Germline loops: CDR1 SGDLS, CDR2 YYNGEE. V shed 0 bases and J shed 0 bases, with 4 bases lying between them. There are 15 residues in the CDR3. The complete variable domain, with remaining parts taken from reference TRBV9 and TRBJ1-6, reads DSGVTQTPKHLITATGQRVTLRCSPRSGDLSVYWYQQSLDQGLQFLIQYYNGEERAKGNILERFSAQQFPDLHSELNLSSLELGDSALYFCASSVGSSYNSPLHFGNGTRLTVT.

This chain's CDR3 is CSASDGGISNQPQHF. In DNA, the CDR3 is TGCAGTGCTAGTGACGGGGGGATTAGCAATCAGCCCCAGCATTTT. The chain combines TRBV20-1 with TRBJ1-5; tentatively, D is TRBD1 (5 bases). The length of the CDR3 is 15 residues. The germline CDR1 and CDR2 sequences are DFQATT and SNEGSKA (reference sequence). Trimming shortened V by 3 bases and J by 0 bases, and 12 bases separated the two germline ends.

CDR3 coding DNA: TGTGCCAGCAGCCCCCCGGGACAGGGTCCCTACGAGCAGTACTTC. This encodes CASSPPGQGPYEQYF. The V gene is TRBV14, the J gene TRBJ2-7; TRBD1 aligns across 9 bases. The CDR3 has 15 residues. Germline CDR1 SGHDN, CDR2 FVKESK. V lost 4 bases, J lost 2 bases, and 6 bases stayed unmatched.

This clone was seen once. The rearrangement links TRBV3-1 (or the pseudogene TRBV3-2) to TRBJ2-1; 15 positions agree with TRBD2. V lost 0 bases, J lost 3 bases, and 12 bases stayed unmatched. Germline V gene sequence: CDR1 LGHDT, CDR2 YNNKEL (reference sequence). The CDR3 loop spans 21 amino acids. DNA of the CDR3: TGTGCCAGCAGCCAAGATGACGGGACTAGCGGGGGGATCATCTTCTACAATGAGCAGTTCTTC. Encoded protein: CASSQDDGTSGGIIFYNEQFF.

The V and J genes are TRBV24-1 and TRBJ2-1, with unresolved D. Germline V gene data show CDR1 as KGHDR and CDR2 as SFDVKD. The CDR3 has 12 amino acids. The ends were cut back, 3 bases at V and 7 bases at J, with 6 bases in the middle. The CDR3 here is CATSDAENEQFF. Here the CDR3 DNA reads TGTGCCACCAGTGATGCCGAGAATGAGCAGTTCTTC.

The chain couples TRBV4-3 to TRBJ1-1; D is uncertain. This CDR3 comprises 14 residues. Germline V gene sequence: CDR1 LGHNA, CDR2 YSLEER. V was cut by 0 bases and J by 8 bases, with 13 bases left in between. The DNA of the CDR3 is TGCGCCAGCAGCCAAGACCATCGGGGTAGCGAAGCTTTCTTT. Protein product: CASSQDHRGSEAFF.

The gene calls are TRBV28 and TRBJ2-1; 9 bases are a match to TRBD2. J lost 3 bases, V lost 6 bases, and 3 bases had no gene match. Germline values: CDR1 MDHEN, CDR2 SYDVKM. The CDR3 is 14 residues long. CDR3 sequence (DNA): TGTGCCAGCAGGCGTAGCGGGGGCTACAATGAGCAGTTCTTC. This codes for CASRRSGGYNEQFF.

This CDR3 is CASSQWSGRAYNEQFF. As DNA, the CDR3 is TGTGCCAGCAGCCAATGGAGCGGGAGGGCCTACAATGAGCAGTTCTTC. J is TRBJ2-1 and V is TRBV3-1 (or the pseudogene TRBV3-2); 10 bases agree with TRBD2. CDR3 length: 16 residues. J was trimmed by 2 bases and V by 2 bases; bases with no gene match: 3. The germline CDR1 and CDR2 sequences are LGHDT and YNNKEL (reference sequence).

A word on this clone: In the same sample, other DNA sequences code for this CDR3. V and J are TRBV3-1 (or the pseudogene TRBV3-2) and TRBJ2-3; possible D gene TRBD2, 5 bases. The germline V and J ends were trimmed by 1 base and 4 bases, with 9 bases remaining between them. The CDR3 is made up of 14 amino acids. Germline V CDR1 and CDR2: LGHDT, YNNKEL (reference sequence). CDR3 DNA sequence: TGTGCCAGCAGCCAAGTTCAGGAGGCAGATACGCAGTATTTT. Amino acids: CASSQVQEADTQYF.

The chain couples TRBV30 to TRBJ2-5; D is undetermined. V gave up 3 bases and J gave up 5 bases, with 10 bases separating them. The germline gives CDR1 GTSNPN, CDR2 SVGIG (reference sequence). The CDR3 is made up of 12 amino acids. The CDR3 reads CAWSPEWETQYF. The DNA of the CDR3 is TGTGCCTGGAGCCCAGAATGGGAGACCCAGTACTTC.

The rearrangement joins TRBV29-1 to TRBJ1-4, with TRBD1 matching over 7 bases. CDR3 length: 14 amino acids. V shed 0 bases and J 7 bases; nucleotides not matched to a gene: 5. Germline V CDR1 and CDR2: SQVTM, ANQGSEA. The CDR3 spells CSVEDRQGGEKLFF. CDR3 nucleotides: TGCAGCGTTGAAGATAGACAGGGAGGTGAAAAACTGTTTTTT.

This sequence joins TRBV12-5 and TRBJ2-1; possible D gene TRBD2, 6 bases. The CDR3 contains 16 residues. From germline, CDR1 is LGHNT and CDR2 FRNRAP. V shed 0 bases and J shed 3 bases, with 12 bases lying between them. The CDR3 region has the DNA TGTGCTAGTGGTTTGGTAACCACGGGAGTCTACAATGAGCAGTTCTTC. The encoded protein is CASGLVTTGVYNEQFF.

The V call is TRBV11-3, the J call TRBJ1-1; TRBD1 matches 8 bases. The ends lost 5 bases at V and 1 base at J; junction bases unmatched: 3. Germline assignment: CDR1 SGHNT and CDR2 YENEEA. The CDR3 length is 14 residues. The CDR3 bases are TGTGCCAGCAGCCAAGACAGGGGGAACACTGAAGCTTTCTTT. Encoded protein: CASSQDRGNTEAFF.

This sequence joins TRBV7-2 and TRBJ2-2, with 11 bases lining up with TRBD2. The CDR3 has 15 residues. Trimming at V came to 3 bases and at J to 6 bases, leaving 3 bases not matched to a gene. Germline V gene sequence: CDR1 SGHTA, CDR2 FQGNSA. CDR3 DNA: TGTGCCAGCAGCTTGGTAGCGGGGGGGGCCGGGGAGCTGTTTTTT. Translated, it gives CASSLVAGGAGELFF. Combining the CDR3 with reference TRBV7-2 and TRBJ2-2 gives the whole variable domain GAGVSQSPSNKVTEKGKDVELRCDPISGHTALYWYRQSLGQGLEFLIYFQGNSAPDKSGLPSDRFSAERTGGSVSTLTIQRTQQEDSAVYLCASSLVAGGAGELFFGEGSRLTVL.

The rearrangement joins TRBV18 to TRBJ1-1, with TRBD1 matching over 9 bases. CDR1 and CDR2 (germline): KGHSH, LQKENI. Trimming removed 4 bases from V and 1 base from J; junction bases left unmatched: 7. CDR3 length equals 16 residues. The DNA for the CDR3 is TGTGCCAGCTCACTTACCGGACAGGGGACGAACACTGAAGCTTTCTTT. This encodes CASSLTGQGTNTEAFF.

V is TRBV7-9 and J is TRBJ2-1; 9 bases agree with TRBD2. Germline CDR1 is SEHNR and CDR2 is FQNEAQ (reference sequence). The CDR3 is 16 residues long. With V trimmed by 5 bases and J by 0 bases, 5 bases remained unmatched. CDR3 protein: CASSTTSGLSYNEQFF. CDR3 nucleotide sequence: TGTGCCAGCAGCACCACTAGCGGGCTCTCCTACAATGAGCAGTTCTTC.

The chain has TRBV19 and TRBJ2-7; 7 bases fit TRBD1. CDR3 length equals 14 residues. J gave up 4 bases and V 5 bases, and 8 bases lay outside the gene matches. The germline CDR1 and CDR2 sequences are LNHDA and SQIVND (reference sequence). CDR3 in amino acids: CASSVQTGAYEQYF. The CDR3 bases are TGTGCCAGTAGTGTACAAACAGGGGCTTACGAGCAGTACTTC.

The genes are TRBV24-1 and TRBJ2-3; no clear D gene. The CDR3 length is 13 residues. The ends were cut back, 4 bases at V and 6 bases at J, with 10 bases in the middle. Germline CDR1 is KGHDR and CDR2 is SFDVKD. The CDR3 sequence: CATSEADGDTQYF. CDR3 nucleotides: TGTGCCACCAGTGAAGCAGACGGGGATACGCAGTATTTT.